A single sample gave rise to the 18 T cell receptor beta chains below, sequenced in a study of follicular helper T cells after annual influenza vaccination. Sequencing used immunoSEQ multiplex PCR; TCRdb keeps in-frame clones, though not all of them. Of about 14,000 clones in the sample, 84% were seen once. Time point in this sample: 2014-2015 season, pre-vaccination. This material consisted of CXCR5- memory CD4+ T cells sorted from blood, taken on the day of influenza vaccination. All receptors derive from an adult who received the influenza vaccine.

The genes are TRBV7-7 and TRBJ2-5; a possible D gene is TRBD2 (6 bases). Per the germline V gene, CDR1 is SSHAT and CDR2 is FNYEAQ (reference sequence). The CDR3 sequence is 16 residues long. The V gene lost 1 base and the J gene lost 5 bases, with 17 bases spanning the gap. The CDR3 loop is CASSLGGLGSTETQYF. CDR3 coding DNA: TGTGCCAGCAGCTTAGGCGGACTCGGGAGTACGGAGACCCAGTACTTC.

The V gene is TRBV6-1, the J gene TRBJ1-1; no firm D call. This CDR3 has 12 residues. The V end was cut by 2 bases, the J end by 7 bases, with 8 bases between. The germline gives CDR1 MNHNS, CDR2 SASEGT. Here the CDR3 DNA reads TGTGCCAGCAGTGAATACTTACGTGAAGCTTTCTTT. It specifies CASSEYLREAFF.

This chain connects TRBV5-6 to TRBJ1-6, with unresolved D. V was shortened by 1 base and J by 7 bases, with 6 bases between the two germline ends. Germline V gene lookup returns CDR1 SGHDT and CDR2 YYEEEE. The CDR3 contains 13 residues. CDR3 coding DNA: TGTGCCAGCAGCTTGACGTACAATTCACCCCTCCACTTT. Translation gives CASSLTYNSPLHF.

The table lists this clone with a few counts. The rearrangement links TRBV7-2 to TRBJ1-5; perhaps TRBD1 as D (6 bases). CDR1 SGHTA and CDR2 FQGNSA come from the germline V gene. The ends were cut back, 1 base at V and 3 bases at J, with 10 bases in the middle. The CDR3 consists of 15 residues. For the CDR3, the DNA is TGTGCCAGCAGCTTAGGGACAGCCCTCAATCAGCCCCAGCATTTT. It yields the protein CASSLGTALNQPQHF.

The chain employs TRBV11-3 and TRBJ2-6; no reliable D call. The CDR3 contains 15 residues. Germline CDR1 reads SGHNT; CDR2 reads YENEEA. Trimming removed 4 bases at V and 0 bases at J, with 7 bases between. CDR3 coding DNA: TGTGCCAGCAGCTACCGCTTCTCTGGGGCCAACGTCCTGACTTTC. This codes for CASSYRFSGANVLTF.

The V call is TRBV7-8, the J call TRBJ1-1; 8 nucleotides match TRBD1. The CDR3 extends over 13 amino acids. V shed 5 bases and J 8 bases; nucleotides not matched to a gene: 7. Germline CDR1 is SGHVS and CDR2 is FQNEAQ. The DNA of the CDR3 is TGTGCCAGCAGCGTACAGGGGGGGTGGGAAGCTTTCTTT. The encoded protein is CASSVQGGWEAFF.

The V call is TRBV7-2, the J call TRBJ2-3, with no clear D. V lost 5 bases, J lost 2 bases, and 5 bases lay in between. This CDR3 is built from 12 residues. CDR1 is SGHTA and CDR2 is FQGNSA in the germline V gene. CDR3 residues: CASSAYTDTQYF. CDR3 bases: TGTGCCAGCAGCGCGTACACAGATACGCAGTATTTT.

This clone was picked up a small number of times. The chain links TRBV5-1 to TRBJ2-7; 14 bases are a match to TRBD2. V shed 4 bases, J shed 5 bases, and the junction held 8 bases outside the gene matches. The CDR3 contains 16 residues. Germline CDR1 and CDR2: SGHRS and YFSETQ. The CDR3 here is CASSVGTSGRFDEQYF. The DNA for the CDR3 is TGCGCCAGCAGCGTGGGGACTAGCGGGAGATTCGACGAGCAGTACTTC.

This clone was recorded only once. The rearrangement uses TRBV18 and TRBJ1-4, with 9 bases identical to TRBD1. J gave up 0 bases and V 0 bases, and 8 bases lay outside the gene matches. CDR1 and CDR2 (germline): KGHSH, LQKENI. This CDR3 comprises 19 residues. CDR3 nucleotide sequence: TGTGCCAGCTCACCACCACCGGGACAGGGAAAGACAACTAATGAAAAACTGTTTTTT. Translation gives CASSPPPGQGKTTNEKLFF.

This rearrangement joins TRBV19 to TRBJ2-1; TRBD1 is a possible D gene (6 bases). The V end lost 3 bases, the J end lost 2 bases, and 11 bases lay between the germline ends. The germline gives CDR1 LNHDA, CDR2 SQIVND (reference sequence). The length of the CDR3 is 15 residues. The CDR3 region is CASSISGQTYNEQFF. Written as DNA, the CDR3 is TGTGCCAGTAGTATTTCGGGACAAACCTACAATGAGCAGTTCTTC.

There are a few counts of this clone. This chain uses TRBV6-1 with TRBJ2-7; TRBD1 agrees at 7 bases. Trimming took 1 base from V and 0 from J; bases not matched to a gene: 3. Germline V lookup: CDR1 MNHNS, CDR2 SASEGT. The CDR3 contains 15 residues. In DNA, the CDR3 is TGTGCCAGCAGTGAAGTGGGACAGATCTCCTACGAGCAGTACTTC. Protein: CASSEVGQISYEQYF.

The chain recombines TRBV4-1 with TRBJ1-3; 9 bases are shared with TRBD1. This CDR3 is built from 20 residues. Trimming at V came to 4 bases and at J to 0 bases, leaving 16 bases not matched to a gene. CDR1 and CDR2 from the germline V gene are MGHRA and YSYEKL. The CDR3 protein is CASSLFGIGTGKNSGNTIYF. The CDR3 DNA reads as TGCGCCAGCAGCCTTTTCGGCATCGGGACAGGGAAGAACTCTGGAAACACCATATATTTT.

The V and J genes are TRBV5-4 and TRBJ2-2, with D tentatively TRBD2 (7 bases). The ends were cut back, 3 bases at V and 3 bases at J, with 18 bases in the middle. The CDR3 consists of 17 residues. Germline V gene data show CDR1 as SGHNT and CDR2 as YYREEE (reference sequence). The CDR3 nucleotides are TGTGCCAGCAGCTCATCGGCTAAGGGGGGGGACACCGGGGAGCTGTTTTTT. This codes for CASSSSAKGGDTGELFF.

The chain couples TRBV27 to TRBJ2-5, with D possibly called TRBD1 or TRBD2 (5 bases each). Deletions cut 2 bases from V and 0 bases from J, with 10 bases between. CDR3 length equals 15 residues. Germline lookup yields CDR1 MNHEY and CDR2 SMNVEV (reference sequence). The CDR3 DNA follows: TGTGCCAGCAGTTTAGGGACCGTGTACCAAGAGACCCAGTACTTC. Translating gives CASSLGTVYQETQYF.

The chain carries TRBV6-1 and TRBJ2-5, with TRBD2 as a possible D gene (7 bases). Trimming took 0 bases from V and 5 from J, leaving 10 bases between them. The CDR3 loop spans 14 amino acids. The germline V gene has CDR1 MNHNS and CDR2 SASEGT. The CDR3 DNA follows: TGTGCCAGCAGTGAAGCAAGGGGGGGGGAGACCCAGTACTTC. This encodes CASSEARGGETQYF.

Here the CDR3 DNA reads TGTGCCAGCATTCCCCGGGACATTCGGGACACCGGGGAGCTGTTTTTT. Its protein is CASIPRDIRDTGELFF. J is TRBJ2-2 and V is TRBV19; D perhaps matches TRBD1 (6 bases). CDR3 length: 16 residues. V was cut by 9 bases and J by 3 bases, with 20 bases left in between. Germline V gene lookup returns CDR1 LNHDA and CDR2 SQIVND (reference sequence).

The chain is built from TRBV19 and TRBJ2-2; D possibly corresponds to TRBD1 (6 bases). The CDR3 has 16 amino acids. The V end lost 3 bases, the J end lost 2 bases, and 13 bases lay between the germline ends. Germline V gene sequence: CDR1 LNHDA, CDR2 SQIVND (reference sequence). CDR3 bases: TGTGCCAGTAGTATCGTTGGCAGGGGAAACACCGGGGAGCTGTTTTTT. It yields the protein CASSIVGRGNTGELFF. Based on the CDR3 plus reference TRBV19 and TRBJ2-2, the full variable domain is DGGITQSPKYLFRKEGQNVTLSCEQNLNHDAMYWYRQDPGQGLRLIYYSQIVNDFQKGDIAEGYSVSREKKESFPLTVTSAQKNPTAFYLCASSIVGRGNTGELFFGEGSRLTVL.

In nucleotides, the CDR3 is TGTGCCAGTAGCTCCACAGGGCGAACTGAAGCTTTCTTT. It is translated as CASSSTGRTEAFF. The chain is built from TRBV19 and TRBJ1-1, with D possibly TRBD1 on 6 matching bases. The CDR3 is 13 amino acids. Trimming pared 6 bases from V and 5 bases from J, leaving 13 bases between. CDR1 is LNHDA and CDR2 is SQIVND in the germline V gene (reference sequence).